The 15 T cell receptor beta chains listed next were all sequenced from one sample in a study of T cells in Graves' hyperthyroidism and ophthalmopathy. Amplification of TCR beta CDR3 regions was performed using RNA transcripts as template. HTBI primers were used for first-round RT-PCR of the TCR CDR3. TCRdb fed the multiplex PCR reads into MiXCR, producing one record per CDR3 protein. The sample contains 350,000 or so distinct CDR3 sequences, 21% of which appear only once. Sequencing was done on a sample of blood. These receptors were taken from a woman aged 50 to 60 with Graves' hyperthyroidism.

The chain carries TRBV30 and TRBJ2-5, with 10 bases aligning to TRBD2. The CDR3 covers 11 residues. Losses at the gene ends were 3 bases for V and 13 bases for J; bases not matched to a gene: 5. Germline V gene lookup returns CDR1 GTSNPN and CDR2 SVGIG (reference sequence). The CDR3, as DNA: TGTGCCTGGAGACCCGGGACTAGCGTGTACTTC. This codes for CAWRPGTSVYF.

This clonotype has at least ten counts. The CDR3, as DNA: TGTGCCACCGGGCCCGAGGGGACCCAGTACTTC. Translation gives CATGPEGTQYF. The gene calls are TRBV28 and TRBJ2-5, with a possible D match to TRBD2 (5 bases). Germline V lookup: CDR1 MDHEN, CDR2 SYDVKM. Trimming shortened V by 10 bases and J by 7 bases, and 13 bases separated the two germline ends. This CDR3 has 11 residues.

This clonotype turned up a few times. CDR3 bases: TGTGCCAGCAGTTTCACTAGCGGGAAGAGCTCCTACAATGAGCAGTTCTTC. As protein: CASSFTSGKSSYNEQFF. The chain carries TRBV28 and TRBJ2-1, with 10 bases matching TRBD2. CDR1 is MDHEN and CDR2 is SYDVKM in the germline V gene. Unmatched junction bases numbered 5, after V lost 3 bases and J lost 0 bases. This CDR3 contains 17 residues.

This clonotype was counted only a few times. V usage is TRBV28 and J usage is TRBJ2-4, with TRBD2 matching 11 bases. The CDR3 totals 17 residues. J lost 3 bases, V lost 5 bases, and 9 bases had no gene match. The germline V gene encodes CDR1 MDHEN and CDR2 SYDVKM. The chain's CDR3 is CASSRLAGGPVKNIQYF. The CDR3 nucleotides are TGTGCCAGCAGTCGGTTAGCGGGAGGGCCTGTCAAAAACATTCAGTACTTC.

In its sample, this clonotype was seen many times. V is TRBV30 and J is TRBJ2-1; a weak D match, TRBD2 (5 bases). This CDR3 comprises 15 residues. CDR1 is GTSNPN, CDR2 SVGIG, per germline (reference sequence). Trimming took 2 bases from V and 9 from J, leaving 20 bases between them. The CDR3 nucleotides read TGTGCCTGGAGTCCTAGGACGGTCGGGGTAACTGAGCAGTTCTTC. Protein: CAWSPRTVGVTEQFF.

The chain uses TRBV28 and TRBJ2-1, with unresolved D. This CDR3 is built from 15 residues. The germline gives CDR1 MDHEN, CDR2 SYDVKM. V was trimmed by 5 bases and J by 7 bases, leaving 18 bases between them. CDR3 in DNA: TGTGCCAGCAGTGCCCCCGGGCCGGGCGCTAATGAGCAGTTCTTC. This gives the protein CASSAPGPGANEQFF.

This clonotype was seen only a few times. The gene calls are TRBV19 and TRBJ2-7; 9 bases are shared with TRBD2. The V segment lost 3 bases and the J segment 0 bases; nucleotides outside the gene matches: 9. There are 17 residues in the CDR3. Germline CDR1 reads LNHDA; CDR2 reads SQIVND (reference sequence). In DNA, the CDR3 is TGTGCCAGTAGTATTGGCCGGGCTAGCGGGAACTCCTACGAGCAGTACTTC. It codes for CASSIGRASGNSYEQYF.

The rearrangement links TRBV6-1 to TRBJ2-7; TRBD2 aligns across 9 bases. The ends lost 3 bases at V and 6 bases at J; junction bases unmatched: 12. Germline-derived CDR1 and CDR2 are MNHNS and SASEGT. The CDR3 has 16 amino acids. The CDR3 coding sequence is TGTGCCAGCAGTGACAGCAGGCGGGAGGGCGCCGGCGAGCAGTACTTC. Translating it yields CASSDSRREGAGEQYF.

V is TRBV28 and J is TRBJ1-2; D is unresolved. Germline V gene lookup returns CDR1 MDHEN and CDR2 SYDVKM. The CDR3 has 12 amino acids. V was trimmed by 10 bases and J by 4 bases, leaving 13 bases between them. CDR3: CATQTVPYGYTF. For the CDR3, the DNA is TGTGCCACCCAAACAGTTCCCTATGGCTACACCTTC.

This clonotype has at least ten counts. V and J are TRBV30 and TRBJ2-1; 7 bases map to TRBD1. The germline CDR1 and CDR2 sequences are GTSNPN and SVGIG (reference sequence). The V and J ends lost 3 bases and 4 bases, in that order; junction bases with no gene match: 9. CDR3 length: 15 amino acids. The CDR3 DNA reads as TGTGCCTGGAGCCACCAGGGGGTCTCATACAATGAGCAGTTCTTC. This gives the protein CAWSHQGVSYNEQFF.

At least ten counts were recorded for this clonotype. The chain carries TRBV30 and TRBJ1-6; 7 bases match TRBD1. V lost 5 bases to trimming and J lost 7 bases; unmatched junction nucleotides: 5. The CDR3 covers 13 residues. Looked up from germline, CDR1 is GTSNPN and CDR2 is SVGIG (reference sequence). CDR3: CAWGDRVNSPLHF. The CDR3 DNA reads TGTGCCTGGGGCGACAGGGTCAATTCACCCCTCCACTTT.

This clonotype was seen at least ten times. The chain recombines TRBV30 with TRBJ2-2, with D hard to call. Per germline, CDR1 GTSNPN and CDR2 SVGIG (reference sequence). The germline V and J ends were trimmed by 0 bases and 5 bases, with 10 bases remaining between them. The CDR3 sequence is 14 residues long. DNA of the CDR3: TGTGCCTGGAGTGTACTTTGGGGAACCGGGGAGCTGTTTTTT. Translation gives CAWSVLWGTGELFF.

This clonotype appeared a few times. This chain uses TRBV18 with TRBJ1-6; TRBD1 aligns across 8 bases. CDR1 is KGHSH and CDR2 is LQKENI in the germline V gene. The length of the CDR3 is 15 residues. With 6 bases clipped from V and 6 bases from J, the junction kept 7 bases outside the gene matches. In nucleotides, the CDR3 is TGTGCCAGCTCCGAAGACAGGGGCCTTAATTCACCCCTCCACTTT. Translated, it gives CASSEDRGLNSPLHF.

This clonotype was recorded many times. This rearrangement joins TRBV11-3 to TRBJ2-1, with D unclear. The CDR3 has 13 amino acids. Germline V lookup: CDR1 SGHNT, CDR2 YENEEA. V lost 5 bases and J lost 12, with 17 bases in between. CDR3 bases: TGTGCCAGCAGCCCCCCCAAAATGGGAACGCAGTTCTTC. Its translation is CASSPPKMGTQFF.

The V and J genes are TRBV2 and TRBJ1-2; D not resolved. The V gene's germline CDR1 is SNHLY and CDR2 FYNNEI. V gave up 1 base and J gave up 4 bases, with 7 bases separating them. The CDR3 is 13 residues long. The CDR3 nucleotides are TGTGCCAGCAGTGAAGGGGCCAGCTATGGCTACACCTTC. It is translated as CASSEGASYGYTF.